This T cell receptor beta chain was identified during a study of T-cell reconstitution after alpha-beta-depleted transplantation in children (dated by TCRdb to about 2016). About the full investigation: T-cell immune reconstitution after TCRalphabeta/CD19-depleted allogeneic hematopoietic cell transplantation in children was quantitatively tracked in the study by means of TCR repertoire profiling. The paper as a whole reports these results and caveats: The apparently early recovery of alphabetaT-cell counts about two months after transplant reportedly depended on only several hundred rapidly expanded clones that came from non-depleted graft cells. The high TCRbeta diversity at day 60 in some patients was ascribed to recipient T cells and intrathymic progenitors that had survived conditioning. Over subsequent months, a decline in hyperexpanded clone frequencies was noted, and after one year, T-cell counts and TCRbeta diversity were mostly ascribed to newly produced T cells.

Library preparation employed PCR. TCRdb records Illumina HiSeq 2500 as the sequencer. TCR library preparation used molecular barcoding, with unique molecular identifiers applied to normalize quantification of the TCRbeta repertoire. Through fastp at Q25 and MiXCR, TCRdb rebuilt clones from the public reads, retaining in-frame beta chains. CDR3 protein duplicates are merged, each entry listing the most common genes and DNA. Recorded for this sample are a few hundred thousand distinct CDR3 sequences; roughly 7.1% of them occurred a single time. The biggest ten clones account for just over 5.5% of the sample. Including cysteine and phenylalanine, the CDR3 has 10 amino acids. Just CDR3 DNA is preserved here, 30 bases in frame from base 1. A distance of 9 bases separates the germline ends of V and J, which lose 8 bases and 7 bases respectively. According to the germline V gene, CDR1 reads SQVTM and CDR2 reads ANQGSEA.

Regarding this clonotype: The target of this receptor is not known. No quality values exist for individual bases; no much larger clone is one base distant.

The sample's treatment or condition label, in plain terms: allogeneic hematopoietic cell transplantation with graft depleted of TCRalphabeta T cells and CD19 B cells. The transplant recipients were children given TCRalphabeta/CD19-depleted allogeneic hematopoietic cell grafts. The receptor comes from a boy aged 2-15 years with acute lymphoblastic leukemia, due to receive a stem cell transplant. The V and J genes are TRBV29-1 and TRBJ2-1, and TRBD2 may be the D gene, going by 5 matching bases. The specimen was PBMCs, collected before TCRalphabeta/CD19-depleted stem cell transplant. The DNA sequence reads TGCAGCTGGACTTCAAATGAGCAGTTCTTC. It encodes CSWTSNEQFF.